This TCR beta chain was found in a study of T cells after yellow fever vaccination. TCR cDNA, made by 5'RACE template switching, carried an added universal primer site and UMIs. From the 5' RACE reads, TCRdb called clonotypes with MiXCR, one entry per CDR3 protein. The sample lists more than 95,000 distinct CDR3 sequences, roughly 8.2% occurring once. CDR3 length: 16 amino acids. The V gene's germline CDR1 is SGHAT and CDR2 FQNNGV. With 6 bases clipped from V and 5 bases from J, the junction kept 12 bases outside the gene matches. This clonotype has only a few counts. Its target is not known. Study findings and constraints: The study found a weaker secondary response that peaked faster, day 5 versus 15.

This TCR came from a man in his late teens or twenties who received the YFV17D yellow fever vaccine. The specimen comprised CD8+ T cells sorted from PBMCs, sampled on the day of the yellow fever booster vaccination. The chain combines TRBV11-2 with TRBJ1-1; 10 bases align to TRBD1. CDR3 sequence (DNA): TGTGCCAGCAGTCATACAGACAGGGGGCTGTGGACTGAAGCTTTCTTT. It is translated as CASSHTDRGLWTEAFF.